This T cell receptor (beta chain) was documented in a study of control samples from healthy donors and cancer patients. Some clones are missing from TCRdb's copy, which holds only in-frame ones; the method was immunoSEQ multiplex PCR. This sample yields about 92,000 clones, of which 82% are seen a single time; roughly 9.8% belongs to the top ten. V lost 6 bases, J lost 6 bases, and 16 bases stayed unmatched. From germline, CDR1 is MDHEN and CDR2 SYDVKM. There are 16 residues in the CDR3. V is TRBV28 and J is TRBJ2-7, with TRBD1 matching 8 bases. Sequencing was carried out using blood. The sequence was collected from an older woman in good health. CDR3 nucleotides: TGTGCCAGCAGCCCTTCTGACAGGGGCCGCCGGGGCGAGCAGTACTTC. Translation: CASSPSDRGRRGEQYF. The full variable domain, in which reference TRBV28 and TRBJ2-7 provide the parts outside the CDR3, is DVKVTQSSRYLVKRTGEKVFLECVQDMDHENMFWYRQDPGLGLRLIYFSYDVKMKEKGDIPEGYSVSREKKERFSLILESASTNQTSMYLCASSPSDRGRRGEQYFGPGTRLTVT.